The entry below gives a single T cell receptor beta chain sequence along with its context. Its cognate antigen is unknown. Tagging with unique molecular identifiers was a feature of the TCR beta cDNA libraries. T cells, roughly 0.95 to 10 million of them, yielded some 510,000 cDNA molecules. One entry per CDR3 protein, called by TCRdb with MiXCR from the PCR reads. The sample holds hundreds of thousands of distinct CDR3 sequences, about 27% seen once. With V trimmed by 2 bases and J by 3 bases, 7 bases remained unmatched. Per germline, CDR1 SNHLY and CDR2 FYNNEI. The CDR3 runs 16 residues. These data are taken from a study of post-analysis software for immune sequencing data. Overall study context: The disease courses covered relapsing-remitting, secondary progressive and progressive-relapsing multiple sclerosis. Study observations and caveats: Significantly lower normalized Chao1 diversity was seen in multiple sclerosis patients than in controls. With TRBV5-6, TRBV5-1 and TRBV20-1 included, several TRBV segments were more frequent in patients than in controls. F measure clustering grouped samples strongly by preparation batch.

This receptor was obtained from a girl aged 10 to 17 with multiple sclerosis. Source material: blood. The gene calls are TRBV2 and TRBJ2-7, with 10 bases identical to TRBD2. CDR3 in amino acids: CASSENLAGVNYEQYF. The CDR3 DNA follows: TGTGCCAGCAGTGAAAATCTAGCGGGGGTCAACTACGAGCAGTACTTC.